The next 21 T cell receptor beta chains were all read from a single sample in a study of T cell responses to AZD1222 COVID-19 vaccine. Generated by immunoSEQ multiplex PCR, the TCRdb table keeps only in-frame clones and is missing some. Among 100,000 to 150,000 clones listed, roughly 85% were seen once. The sample here was peripheral blood, taken 28 days after the second AZD1222 dose. These receptors were collected from an adult who received the AZD1222 COVID-19 vaccine.

The chain carries TRBV10-3 and TRBJ1-5, with TRBD1 matching 7 bases. This CDR3 region has 12 residues. The germline V gene encodes CDR1 ENHRY and CDR2 SYGVKD. V was clipped by 9 bases and J by 2 bases; unmatched bases: 1. CDR3 protein: CAIGQGNQPQHF. Written as DNA, the CDR3 is TGTGCCATTGGACAGGGCAATCAGCCCCAGCATTTT.

The rearrangement links TRBV6-5 to TRBJ2-5; maybe TRBD1 (5 bases). The CDR3 runs 15 residues. The germline gives CDR1 MNHEY, CDR2 SVGAGI. V lost 2 bases and J lost 2, with 12 bases in between. The CDR3 DNA reads as TGTGCCAGCAGTTACACAGCAGGGATACAAGAGACCCAGTACTTC. It yields the protein CASSYTAGIQETQYF.

Written as DNA, the CDR3 is TGTGCCAGCTCAACGGAAAACTATGGCTACACCTTC. Translating it yields CASSTENYGYTF. The chain has TRBV7-2 and TRBJ1-2; D not certain. Germline V gives CDR1 SGHTA, CDR2 FQGNSA. Trimming left V 8 bases short and J 2 bases short, with 9 bases between. The length of the CDR3 is 12 residues.

This sequence joins TRBV7-3 and TRBJ1-1, with TRBD1 matching 9 bases. The CDR3 runs 14 residues. Unmatched junction bases numbered 11, after V lost 5 bases and J lost 10 bases. CDR1 is SGHTA, CDR2 FQGTGA, per germline. The CDR3, as DNA: TGTGCCAGCAGCGGTACCGGGACAGGGAGGGTAGCTTTCTTT. This sequence encodes CASSGTGTGRVAFF.

V and J are TRBV27 and TRBJ2-3; perhaps TRBD2 as D (5 bases). This CDR3 spans 16 amino acids. CDR1 is MNHEY and CDR2 is SMNVEV in the germline V gene (reference sequence). Trimming cost V 1 base and J 4 bases, with 15 bases left between them. CDR3 region: CASSLLDPRGPDTQYF. The CDR3 nucleotides read TGTGCCAGCAGTTTATTGGATCCTCGGGGTCCAGATACGCAGTATTTT.

The chain employs TRBV28 and TRBJ1-5, with D maybe TRBD1 (5 bases). CDR3 size: 15 residues. Germline V lookup: CDR1 MDHEN, CDR2 SYDVKM. Trimming removed 1 base at V and 5 bases at J, with 12 bases between. The DNA for the CDR3 is TGTGCCAGCAGTTTATCTGGCCAGGGAGATCAGCCCCAGCATTTT. It codes for CASSLSGQGDQPQHF.

The CDR3 reads CASTLQGGAFF. As DNA, the CDR3 is TGTGCCAGCACACTCCAGGGGGGAGCTTTCTTT. The gene calls are TRBV6-5 and TRBJ1-1; 7 bases agree with TRBD1. Germline CDR1 MNHEY, CDR2 SVGAGI. The V segment lost 7 bases and the J segment 10 bases; nucleotides outside the gene matches: 6. This CDR3 has 11 residues.

This chain links TRBV11-2 with TRBJ2-1; 9 bases agree with TRBD2. The CDR3 contains 16 residues. V shed 4 bases, J shed 5 bases, and the junction held 9 bases outside the gene matches. The V gene's germline CDR1 is SGHAT and CDR2 FQNNGV. CDR3 amino acids: CASSSSYSGGNNEQFF. The CDR3 nucleotides read TGTGCCAGCAGCTCCTCGTATAGCGGGGGAAACAATGAGCAGTTCTTC. The full variable domain, with the rest looked up from reference TRBV11-2 and TRBJ2-1, is EAGVAQSPRYKIIEKRQSVAFWCNPISGHATLYWYQQILGQGPKLLIQFQNNGVVDDSQLPKDRFSAERLKGVDSTLKIQPAKLEDSAVYLCASSSSYSGGNNEQFFGPGTRLTVL.

The J gene is TRBJ2-3, the V gene TRBV7-9, with D tentatively TRBD2 (6 bases). Germline loops: CDR1 SEHNR, CDR2 FQNEAQ (reference sequence). V was cut by 3 bases and J by 1 base, with 11 bases left in between. This CDR3 is 15 amino acids long. The CDR3 loop is CASSFTGDGTDTQYF. The CDR3 DNA is TGTGCCAGCAGCTTCACGGGGGACGGCACAGATACGCAGTATTTT.

The chain joins TRBV28 to TRBJ1-5, with 7 bases identical to TRBD1. The CDR3 has 14 residues. Germline values: CDR1 MDHEN, CDR2 SYDVKM. The trim removed 8 bases at V and 3 bases at J, leaving 7 bases unmatched. CDR3 sequence: CASSPGGVNQPQHF. DNA of the CDR3: TGTGCCAGCTCACCAGGGGGTGTCAATCAGCCCCAGCATTTT.

This chain joins TRBV4-2 and TRBJ2-1, with 14 bases identical to TRBD2. The CDR3 runs 21 residues. V shed 8 bases and J 0 bases; nucleotides not matched to a gene: 18. CDR1 is LGHNA, CDR2 YNFKEQ, per germline. Written as DNA, the CDR3 is TGTGCCAGCTCCCCCCGGGGGGTGACTAGCGGGGGGGTGACCTCCTACAATGAGCAGTTCTTC. Translation: CASSPRGVTSGGVTSYNEQFF.

The chain is built from TRBV30 and TRBJ1-1; TRBD1 aligns across 10 bases. Germline values: CDR1 GTSNPN, CDR2 SVGIG (reference sequence). The CDR3 totals 13 residues. Trimming at V came to 5 bases and at J to 6 bases, leaving 6 bases not matched to a gene. CDR3 residues: CAWSGQGIPEAFF. Here the CDR3 DNA reads TGTGCCTGGTCGGGACAGGGGATACCTGAAGCTTTCTTT.

The V gene is TRBV11-2, the J gene TRBJ2-5, with TRBD1 matching over 8 bases. CDR3 length: 15 amino acids. V lost 0 bases to trimming and J lost 4 bases; unmatched junction nucleotides: 4. Germline V gene lookup returns CDR1 SGHAT and CDR2 FQNNGV. The chain's CDR3 is CASSLEARGLETQYF. For the CDR3, the DNA is TGTGCCAGCAGCTTAGAGGCCAGGGGGCTAGAGACCCAGTACTTC.

The chain joins TRBV10-3 to TRBJ1-1; D gene unclear. Germline values: CDR1 ENHRY, CDR2 SYGVKD. This CDR3 spans 14 amino acids. V was trimmed by 7 bases and J by 4 bases, leaving 16 bases between them. The CDR3: CAITRTEVGTEAFF. CDR3 bases: TGTGCCATCACCAGGACGGAGGTCGGCACTGAAGCTTTCTTT.

A few counts support this clone. V and J are TRBV7-8 and TRBJ1-5, with no clear D. Germline values: CDR1 SGHVS, CDR2 FQNEAQ. The CDR3 is 14 amino acids. The germline V and J ends were trimmed by 4 bases and 4 bases, with 11 bases remaining between them. The CDR3 sequence is CASSWAPGNQPQHF. The CDR3 DNA follows: TGTGCCAGCAGCTGGGCCCCGGGGAATCAGCCCCAGCATTTT.

The V call is TRBV18, the J call TRBJ1-5; TRBD1 matches at 7 bases. The CDR3 loop spans 14 amino acids. V shed 5 bases and J 8 bases; nucleotides not matched to a gene: 9. The V gene's germline CDR1 is KGHSH and CDR2 LQKENI. Written as DNA, the CDR3 is TGTGCCAGCTCATCGGGACAGTCTCCGGAGCCCCAGCATTTT. This codes for CASSSGQSPEPQHF.

V is TRBV28 and J is TRBJ2-5; D tentatively fits TRBD1 or TRBD2 (6 bases each). Per germline, CDR1 MDHEN and CDR2 SYDVKM. Trimming removed 5 bases from V and 4 bases from J, with 17 bases in between. The length of the CDR3 is 15 residues. The CDR3 nucleotides read TGTGCCAGCAGTCAGTGGGGGGCCCGGGGAGAGACCCAGTACTTC. It codes for CASSQWGARGETQYF. Full variable domain (remainder filled in from reference TRBV28 and TRBJ2-5): DVKVTQSSRYLVKRTGEKVFLECVQDMDHENMFWYRQDPGLGLRLIYFSYDVKMKEKGDIPEGYSVSREKKERFSLILESASTNQTSMYLCASSQWGARGETQYFGPGTRLLVL.

V gene TRBV10-3 combines with J gene TRBJ1-5; 7 nucleotides align to TRBD1. The germline V gene encodes CDR1 ENHRY and CDR2 SYGVKD. This CDR3 is built from 16 residues. Trimming removed 6 bases from V and 2 bases from J; junction bases left unmatched: 10. The CDR3 region has the DNA TGTGCCATCAGCGGGACAGTCATAGTTGGCAATCAGCCCCAGCATTTT. Its protein is CAISGTVIVGNQPQHF.

This chain uses TRBV7-2 with TRBJ1-2, with a possible D match to TRBD1 (5 bases). Germline V gene lookup returns CDR1 SGHTA and CDR2 FQGNSA. This CDR3 contains 16 residues. V was shortened by 5 bases and J by 0 bases, with 16 bases between the two germline ends. CDR3 sequence (DNA): TGTGCCAGCAGCGCCATACGGGGGGTTGCTAACTATGGCTACACCTTC. It translates to CASSAIRGVANYGYTF.

The V and J genes are TRBV19 and TRBJ1-6; D is perhaps TRBD1 (6 bases). The CDR3 is made up of 15 amino acids. Per germline, CDR1 LNHDA and CDR2 SQIVND (reference sequence). V lost 3 bases and J lost 6, with 12 bases in between. As DNA, the CDR3 is TGTGCCAGTAGTATCGATAACAGGGTTAATTCACCCCTCCACTTT. Its protein product is CASSIDNRVNSPLHF.

The CDR3 spells CASSRLLGNTIYF. DNA of the CDR3: TGTGCCAGCAGCCGCTTGTTAGGAAACACCATATATTTT. The chain combines TRBV5-5 with TRBJ1-3, with D unresolved. Per the germline V gene, CDR1 is SGHKS and CDR2 is YYEKEE (reference sequence). Trimming pared 4 bases from V and 4 bases from J, leaving 9 bases between. The CDR3 totals 13 residues.